The entry that follows covers one T cell receptor beta chain sequence. These data come from a study of CD8+ T cells in alopecia areata. Whole-study context: Treatment comprised oral tofacitinib, 5 to 10 mg twice daily, in treated patients.

Investigators isolated RNA and reverse transcribed it into cDNA to act as the sequencing template. Method: immunoSEQ multiplex PCR; TCRdb's copy keeps in-frame clones and lacks some. The sample lists about 200,000 clones; more than 45% were seen once. The treatment: oral pan-JAK inhibitor, 5-10 mg twice daily. Germline V gene lookup returns CDR1 SGHTA and CDR2 FQGNSA. Trimming shortened V by 8 bases and J by 5 bases, and 21 bases separated the two germline ends. The CDR3 has 15 residues. This chain connects TRBV7-2 to TRBJ2-5, with D possibly matching TRBD1 (6 bases). The sample was CD4+ T cells sorted from blood, taken at week 4, from a patient treated with tofacitinib. The source of this sequence is a human donor with alopecia areata. For the CDR3, the DNA is TGTGCCAGCCATACGGCCACAGGGTACGGGGAGACCCAGTACTTC. Translating gives CASHTATGYGETQYF. Full variable domain (remainder filled in from reference TRBV7-2 and TRBJ2-5): GAGVSQSPSNKVTEKGKDVELRCDPISGHTALYWYRQSLGQGLEFLIYFQGNSAPDKSGLPSDRFSAERTGGSVSTLTIQRTQQEDSAVYLCASHTATGYGETQYFGPGTRLLVL.